This T cell receptor beta chain came from a study of cytomegalovirus exposure and HLA in healthy donors (dated by TCRdb to about 2017). Some background on the complete study: According to an earlier analysis of several hundred of the donors, roughly 180 million T cells yielded 120 million or so unique TCR beta sequences and 276 Gb of sequence data. An early release that covered roughly 600 HLA-typed donors contained approximately 290 gigabases of sequencing data and approximately 85 million unique TCR sequences. On average, around 240,000 unique TCR beta nucleotide sequences were sequenced per donor among 350 to 400 genotyped donors of the cohort, with 15% to 20% of those sequences being non-productive. Four or five DR-DQ haplotypes were handled as single units for association and clustering because linkage in the cohort was strong. In a later genetic analysis, genome-wide SNP genotypes for about 55% of the 666 donors were used, and that subset was treated as a discovery cohort. Of the 300 to 450 genotyped donors, 75% to 85% were placed in the genetic ancestry cluster associated with self-reported Caucasian donors. All discovery cohort repertoires had been generated on a single sequencing platform. In a later analysis, previously published TCR beta repertoires from 550 to 700 donors were re-analyzed and high-resolution HLA genotyping was added so that TCR occurrence patterns could be studied. Donor age, sex, ethnicity and CMV serostatus were compiled together with the repertoire data. To predict cytomegalovirus infection status, the study combined high-throughput TCR immunosequencing, statistical association of individual TCRs with disease status, and machine learning. The later analysis used no new phenotypic data to find candidate immune exposures, relying instead on TCR beta sequences and their occurrence across donors. HLA typing covered class I and class II loci at four-digit resolution. The study aimed to test whether cataloging public T cell receptors could reveal signatures of past pathogen exposure. Besides the first cohort of roughly 700 subjects, a separate validation cohort made up of some 110 different subjects was used. Typing coverage differed by locus: A, B, C, DRB1 and DQB1 were typed in roughly 620-640 donors, DQA1 in about 560, DPA1 in 600 to 610, and DPB1 in around 440. The study profiled the T cell repertoires of hundreds of subjects by immunosequencing and related them to cytomegalovirus serostatus. An earlier analysis of 500 to 650 of the donors applied high-throughput TCR beta sequencing to assess whether each TCR beta V gene segment acted as functional or pseudogenic. Study-wide conclusions, independent of this receptor: According to a later analysis, TCR association rates differed among HLA loci, with DRB1 alleles showing the most associated TCRs and HLA-C alleles showing the fewest. Presence/absence analyses assumed roughly uniform sequencing depth across donors, an assumption that may not hold. An association between a missense DCLRE1C variant and V-gene and J-gene trimming of TCR beta chains was found in a later genetic analysis and replicated in an independent cohort. A further reported finding was that TCR beta sequences accurately predicted the HLA-A and HLA-B alleles for most subjects in the first cohort. HLA typing was unavailable for some donors at each locus, so association tests used only the typed subset. In both the original and validation cohorts, the classifier was reported to diagnose cytomegalovirus status with high specificity and sensitivity. A later analysis reported that several top co-occurrence clusters appeared linked to parvovirus B19, influenza, CMV and Epstein-Barr virus. Compared with equally common non-associated chains, HLA-associated TCR beta chains in a later analysis were more clonally expanded and had lower generation probabilities. This cohort had only TCR beta chains sequenced, and the lack of alpha or paired-chain data limited which features could be detected. Broadly in line with IMGT annotations, most TCR beta V segments showed up in productive rearrangements about 87% or about 30% of the time in an earlier analysis of 587 of the donors. Strong co-occurrence of HLA alleles, especially DR and DQ, made assigning TCR associations to individual alleles difficult. A few of the identified cytomegalovirus-associated TCR beta chains were confirmed in vitro to be specific for cytomegalovirus antigens. In the study, around 150 TCR beta chains were listed as associated with cytomegalovirus. A cluster of highly shared sequence variants was judged likely to be a technical artifact of the sequencing pipeline. Approximately 16 rarely observed V segments, including chromosome 9 orphons, were excluded from the earlier analysis of a few hundred of the donors because counts were too low. Across donors, most TCR sequences were observed very rarely, whereas some public TCRs were present in many individuals. Immune exposure information for the cohort was limited to CMV serostatus. At a false discovery rate of 0.05, a later analysis linked fewer than 20,000 TCR beta sequences to specific HLA alleles. Correlated functional status among segregating V segments might be attributable to linkage disequilibrium, but an unknown experimental factor could not be ruled out. Most CMV-associated TCR beta chains appeared to be HLA-restricted in a later analysis, and the HLA associations seemed to be driven largely by CMV exposure. A later genetic analysis reported fewer N-insertions in productive TCRs among donors in an Asian-associated ancestry cluster than the approximately 700-donor mean. The authors suggested that the approach could potentially be extended to other disease states and immunological phenotypes.

Libraries came from the immunoSEQ multiplex PCR assay. For the multiplex PCR, a mixture combining 60 forward primers for TCR Vbeta segments and 13 reverse primers for TCR Jbeta segments was used. A multiplex PCR assay on genomic DNA amplified the CDR3 region of rearranged TCR beta genes. The Illumina HiSeq System was used to sequence the amplified TCR beta libraries as 87-base-pair reads. The study's processing was this. A later analysis tallied 75 million to 95 million unique TCR beta chains across the 700 or so repertoires, and about 12 million of those chains were shared by two or more donors. Raw reads were error-corrected and collapsed into unique sequences with a nearest-neighbor algorithm that merged closely related sequences to remove PCR and sequencing errors. To assign V, D and J gene segments, CDR3 sequences were aligned to IMGT reference sequences. For a sequence to be retained, at least a six-nucleotide match to both a V gene segment and a J gene segment was required. Rearrangements were called productive when the CDR3 lacked stop codons and stayed in frame with V and J; all others were non-productive. Following IMGT convention, CDR3 was defined as the stretch from the second conserved V-encoded cysteine to the conserved J-encoded phenylalanine. The earlier analysis of some 550 of the donors excluded any sequence lacking an unambiguous match to a single V gene segment. In an earlier analysis of 500 to 750 of the donors, V segments were called functional above 56.7% productive rearrangements and were called segregating when the between-donor standard deviation exceeded 5%. A statistical classification framework was built to diagnose cytomegalovirus status from the catalog of TCR beta chain sequences. V and J gene assignment, in a later analysis, came from comparing TCR nucleotide sequences with IMGT/GENE-DB human TR gene sequences. Using the TCRdist pipeline, a later analysis assigned CDR3 sequences along with most-parsimonious VDJ recombination scenarios. A later analysis defined each TCR beta chain by its CDR3 amino acid sequence plus V-gene family, and excluded reads lacking a unique V-gene family. A later analysis removed 450 to 600 highly shared, low-generation-probability nucleotide sequences to deal with suspected cross-contamination and a sequencing artifact. In a later analysis, a clonal expansion index for each public chain was calculated from normalized within-repertoire ranks of inferred template counts. Generation probabilities in a later analysis came from a VDJ recombination model fitted to out-of-frame rearrangements, and those results were checked against IGoR. In a later analysis, hypergeometric tests were used to score TCR-TCR, TCR-HLA and TCR-CMV co-occurrence, with a repertoire-size bias correction applied to TCR pairs. A later analysis estimated false discovery rates by permuting HLA or CMV assignments 20 times. In a later analysis, co-occurring TCRs were grouped using DBSCAN, and TCRdist sequence similarity was added for clustering within HLA-allele-positive subsets. Repertoires with fewer than 30,000 or more than 120,000 public chains were left out of co-occurrence clustering, as were several repertoires with anomalous nucleotide sharing. TCRdb mirrors the immuneACCESS table, restricted to in-frame sequences. Some clones are absent from its copies; in checked studies, under half trace to an unresolved V gene, and the reason for the others is unknown. V, J and clone size are taken as reported in that table, and D and trimming were inferred from the DNA itself. In this sample the table shows about 89,000 clones, roughly two thirds of which occur a single time. The leading ten clones occupy about 2.3% of the sample.

The cohort was made up of under 800 healthy bone marrow donors. All cohort members were sampled while nominally healthy, although unrecorded immune exposures were likely present. CMV serostatus was positive for approximately 300 and negative for about 55% of the 666 cohort members, and was not recorded for this donor. Each donor provided a peripheral blood sample, and peripheral blood mononuclear cells were used for TCR beta sequencing. Genomic DNA extraction from the blood cell samples was performed with the Qiagen DNeasy Blood Extraction Kit. This clone occurred once. The target of this receptor is not known. No much larger clone is present one base from it, and per-base qualities are unavailable. The receptor was derived from a human donor in good health. Sequences were obtained from PBMCs.

At the DNA level, the sequence is TGTGCCAGAAGCTTGGTTGGAACACAGACTAACTATGGCTACACCTTC. This sequence encodes CARSLVGTQTNYGYTF. This sequence uses TRBV5-3 and TRBJ1-2; a confident D gene designation cannot be given. TRBV5-3 is reported as an ORF; its role is uncertain. Reading from cysteine to phenylalanine, the CDR3 counts 16 amino acids. The sequence is cut down to CDR3 DNA, 48 bases in frame from base 1. V and J lose 0 bases and 0 bases, and a span of 12 bases separates them.